The 8 T cell receptor beta chains given below trace back to one sample, sequenced in a study of CD8 T cells in Susac syndrome. When the RNA was reverse transcribed, random hexamers were used with an input of about 0.45 to 1 ug. TCRdb reprocessed the immunoSEQ multiplex PCR reads with MiXCR, giving one entry per CDR3 protein. Of approximately 200,000 distinct CDR3 sequences listed, 90% to 95% are singletons. The sequenced sample was CD4+ T cells from PBMCs. All receptors come from a human donor with multiple sclerosis.

The chain links TRBV15 to TRBJ1-5; 8 bases agree with TRBD1. The CDR3 is 17 amino acids. Germline V CDR1 and CDR2: LNHNV, YYDKDF (reference sequence). V lost 5 bases to trimming and J lost 5 bases; unmatched junction nucleotides: 14. CDR3 in amino acids: CATSSARLRQGHQPQHF. The CDR3 nucleotides read TGTGCCACCAGCTCCGCGAGGCTCCGACAGGGGCATCAGCCCCAGCATTTT.

This rearrangement joins TRBV9 to TRBJ2-3, with a weak D call TRBD1 (5 bases). The germline V gene has CDR1 SGDLS and CDR2 YYNGEE. CDR3 length equals 15 residues. V was cut by 4 bases and J by 5 bases, with 17 bases left in between. As DNA, the CDR3 is TGTGCCAGCAGCATTACCCCGTCTCAGGGAGATACGCAGTATTTT. Translating gives CASSITPSQGDTQYF.

This rearrangement joins TRBV7-2 to TRBJ2-2, with D hard to call. Germline-derived CDR1 and CDR2 are SGHTA and FQGNSA. The CDR3 covers 14 residues. V was clipped by 3 bases and J by 2 bases, with 7 bases between them. CDR3 nucleotides: TGTGCCAGCAGCTTCCAACTTAACACCGGGGAGCTGTTTTTT. Protein sequence: CASSFQLNTGELFF.

The chain uses TRBV20-1 and TRBJ2-1, with D tentatively TRBD2 (5 bases). Germline V gene sequence: CDR1 DFQATT, CDR2 SNEGSKA (reference sequence). The CDR3 extends over 11 amino acids. The V end lost 3 bases, the J end lost 9 bases, and 9 bases lay between the germline ends. The CDR3 loop reads CSASVASEQFF. CDR3 coding DNA: TGCAGTGCTAGCGTAGCGTCTGAGCAGTTCTTC.

The rearrangement links TRBV28 to TRBJ1-5, with unresolved D. CDR1 is MDHEN, CDR2 SYDVKM, per germline. The CDR3 sequence is 14 residues long. V lost 2 bases and J 9 bases, leaving 14 bases between the germline ends. The CDR3 spells CASSLVSAIGPQHF. As DNA, the CDR3 is TGTGCCAGCAGTTTAGTCTCTGCGATTGGGCCCCAGCATTTT.

As regards this clonotype: At one boundary the junction diverges from the germline segment, which might be a read error. The rearrangement uses TRBV29-1 and TRBJ1-2; D is unresolved. The CDR3 totals 9 residues. CDR1 and CDR2 from the germline V gene are SQVTM and ANQGSEA. The DNA of the CDR3 is TGCAGCGTTGACCTGGGTAGGGCCTTC. Its protein is CSVDLGRAF. Supplemented by reference TRBV29-1 and TRBJ1-2, the full variable domain reads SAVISQKPSRDICQRGTSLTIQCQVDSQVTMMFWYRQQPGQSLTLIATANQGSEATYESGFVIDKFPISRPNLTFSTLTVSNMSPEDSSIYLCSVDLGRAFGSGTRLTVV.

The chain joins TRBV7-9 to TRBJ2-7, with 7 bases identical to TRBD1. The CDR3 is made up of 13 amino acids. Trimming removed 6 bases from V and 7 bases from J; junction bases left unmatched: 9. Germline CDR1 and CDR2: SEHNR and FQNEAQ (reference sequence). CDR3 DNA: TGTGCCAGCAGAGGGGGCACGACCCAAGAGCAGTACTTC. Residues: CASRGGTTQEQYF. Full variable domain (rest looked up from reference TRBV7-9 and TRBJ2-7): DTGVSQNPRHKITKRGQNVTFRCDPISEHNRLYWYRQTLGQGPEFLTYFQNEAQLEKSRLLSDRFSAERPKGSFSTLEIQRTEQGDSAMYLCASRGGTTQEQYFGPGTRLTVT.

In this sample, this clonotype turned up once. The chain carries TRBV30 and TRBJ2-7; D is unresolved. Germline CDR1 reads GTSNPN; CDR2 reads SVGIG (reference sequence). The ends were cut back, 0 bases at V and 6 bases at J, with 9 bases in the middle. CDR3 length: 12 amino acids. For the CDR3, the DNA is TGTGCCTGGAGTGTACAAGGCTTCGAGCAGTACTTC. As protein: CAWSVQGFEQYF.